This T cell receptor beta chain was observed in a study of blood T cell repertoires in COVID-19. Study at large: T cells, B-cell-depleted T cells, or PBMCs provided the cDNA or gDNA that served as material.

Authors' processing steps: Amplification with reference gene primers provided the estimates of nucleated cell counts. Measured with immunoSEQ multiplex PCR; TCRdb has only the in-frame clones, and not every one. D and trimming come from the DNA, and the V and J calls and clone size come from that table. The sample includes 30,000 to 40,000 clones, around 83% of them seen just once. This CDR3 has 13 amino acids. Trimming removed 5 bases from V and 10 bases from J, with 17 bases in between. CDR1 and CDR2 from the germline V gene are SEHNR and FQNEAQ (reference sequence). The chain uses TRBV7-9 and TRBJ1-1; D perhaps matches TRBD1 (6 bases). The sequenced sample was peripheral blood. This TCR was sampled from a human donor in a cohort sampled during active COVID-19. This chain's CDR3 is CASSTQQGVAAFF. The CDR3, as DNA: TGTGCCAGCAGCACCCAACAGGGAGTGGCAGCTTTCTTT.